This TCR beta chain was profiled in a study of blood T cell repertoires in COVID-19. On the study more broadly: In each case, the material was cDNA or gDNA derived from T cells, B-cell-depleted T cells, or PBMCs.

V was shortened by 8 bases and J by 4 bases, with 21 bases between the two germline ends. The germline CDR1 and CDR2 sequences are SGHRS and YFSETQ. There are 15 residues in the CDR3. Original analysis: Amplifying reference gene primers gave estimates of nucleated cell counts. Clones were sequenced by immunoSEQ multiplex PCR, and TCRdb holds only the in-frame ones, with some missing. From that table come the V and J calls and clone size; the DNA was used to work out D and trimming. The data hold roughly 54,000 clones, with 85% to 90% observed a single time. The sequence derives from a human donor in a cohort sampled during active COVID-19. The chain uses TRBV5-1 and TRBJ2-5, with a tentative D call TRBD2 (5 bases). The source material was peripheral blood. In nucleotides, the CDR3 is TGCGCCAGTACCTTAGGGAGCAGAGTGGGAGAGACCCAGTACTTC. Amino acid sequence: CASTLGSRVGETQYF.